Shown below are 19 T cell receptor beta chains from a single sample sequenced in a study of vaccination and CD4 T cells after COVID-19. For these TCRs, the target antigens are not known. Oncomine TCR Beta short-read sequencing was applied to DNA from cultured CD4+ T cells. MiXCR was run by TCRdb on the PCR reads, yielding one entry per CDR3 protein. The table has 20,000 to 25,000 distinct CDR3 sequences, 46% seen once. Time point in this sample: late sampling 161 to 241 days after vaccination in a few convalescent patients. The treatment denotes: approximately 10-day PBMC culture with coronavirus spike peptide pools or control peptides (ViraFEST assay). Sequences were derived from CD4+ T cells from blood, cultured in vitro, sampled about 7 months after SARS-CoV-2 vaccination. The receptors were sampled from a human donor who had recovered from COVID-19.

The J gene is TRBJ2-7, the V gene TRBV10-3; tentative D call: TRBD1 (6 bases). Per germline, CDR1 ENHRY and CDR2 SYGVKD. Deletions cut 6 bases from V and 0 bases from J, with 12 bases between. The CDR3 extends over 14 amino acids. The CDR3 DNA reads TGTGCCATCAGGACGACAGGAGTCTCCTACGAGCAGTACTTC. The encoded protein is CAIRTTGVSYEQYF.

This chain connects TRBV6-1 to TRBJ1-2; the match to TRBD1 covers 7 bases. The CDR3 is made up of 12 amino acids. V lost 5 bases and J lost 7; bases outside the gene matches: 4. The V gene's germline CDR1 is MNHNS and CDR2 SASEGT. CDR3 DNA: TGTGCCAGCAGTACAGGGGTGGGTGGCTACACCTTC. Translation gives CASSTGVGGYTF.

In this sample, this clonotype turned up a few times. The J gene is TRBJ2-5, the V gene TRBV20-1; 7 bases fit TRBD1. The CDR3 is 13 amino acids. The germline V gene has CDR1 DFQATT and CDR2 SNEGSKA (reference sequence). The V and J ends lost 5 bases and 2 bases, in that order; junction bases with no gene match: 5. The CDR3 DNA reads TGCAGTGCTTTGGGACAGTCTCAAGAGACCCAGTACTTC. It codes for CSALGQSQETQYF.

Here the CDR3 reads CASSYRDRAHYGYTF. The CDR3 bases are TGTGCCAGCAGTTACCGGGACAGGGCACACTATGGCTACACCTTC. The rearrangement uses TRBV6-5 and TRBJ1-2; 9 nucleotides align to TRBD1. J was trimmed by 3 bases and V by 2 bases; bases with no gene match: 4. The CDR3 contains 15 residues. CDR1 is MNHEY, CDR2 SVGAGI, per germline.

This clonotype was found a few times. The chain carries TRBV27 and TRBJ1-2, with D perhaps TRBD1 (6 bases). With 6 bases removed from V and 3 bases from J, the gap between germline ends came to 17 bases. Germline loops: CDR1 MNHEY, CDR2 SMNVEV (reference sequence). The CDR3 covers 15 residues. The CDR3 coding sequence is TGTGCCAGCAGAGCTAACAGGGAATCCCACTATGGCTACACCTTC. It translates to CASRANRESHYGYTF.

The chain recombines TRBV20-1 with TRBJ1-2; D is unclear. V lost 2 bases, J lost 7 bases, and 14 bases lay in between. The length of the CDR3 is 13 residues. Germline V lookup: CDR1 DFQATT, CDR2 SNEGSKA (reference sequence). CDR3 region: CSARKAALGGYTF. The CDR3 region has the DNA TGCAGTGCTAGAAAAGCCGCCCTGGGTGGCTACACCTTC.

This chain connects TRBV11-2 to TRBJ2-6; possible D gene TRBD2, 5 bases. CDR1 SGHAT and CDR2 FQNNGV come from the germline V gene. The germline V and J ends were trimmed by 4 bases and 3 bases, with 19 bases remaining between them. This CDR3 contains 18 residues. CDR3 DNA sequence: TGTGCCAGCAGCTCCTCTTTGAGGGTCCGTCGTGGGGCCAACGTCCTGACTTTC. It specifies CASSSSLRVRRGANVLTF.

The V gene is TRBV21-1, the J gene TRBJ1-1. TRBV21-1 is a known pseudogene. The length of the CDR3 is 14 residues. The CDR3, as DNA: TGTGCCAGCAGCAAAGAGACGGTGGACACTGAAGCTTTCTTT. Translating it yields CASSKETVDTEAFF.

The V gene is TRBV7-2, the J gene TRBJ2-2, with 7 bases lining up with TRBD2. The V gene's germline CDR1 is SGHTA and CDR2 FQGNSA. With 0 bases clipped from V and 5 bases from J, the junction kept 0 bases outside the gene matches. The CDR3 contains 14 residues. The CDR3 loop is CASSLAGGTGELFF. Here the CDR3 DNA reads TGTGCCAGCAGCTTAGCGGGGGGGACCGGGGAGCTGTTTTTT. The whole variable domain, filled in from reference TRBV7-2 and TRBJ2-2, reads GAGVSQSPSNKVTEKGKDVELRCDPISGHTALYWYRQSLGQGLEFLIYFQGNSAPDKSGLPSDRFSAERTGGSVSTLTIQRTQQEDSAVYLCASSLAGGTGELFFGEGSRLTVL.

The chain joins TRBV27 to TRBJ1-6, with 9 positions matching TRBD1. The CDR3 runs to 14 residues. After removal of 4 bases from V and 10 bases from J, the junction contained 5 bases not matched to a gene. CDR1 MNHEY and CDR2 SMNVEV come from the germline V gene (reference sequence). The CDR3 here is CASSWGQGSSPLHF. CDR3 in DNA: TGTGCCAGCAGTTGGGGACAGGGTAGCTCACCCCTCCACTTT.

The chain is built from TRBV5-1 and TRBJ2-7, with a possible D match to TRBD2 (7 bases). In germline, CDR1 is SGHRS, CDR2 YFSETQ. CDR3 length: 15 amino acids. Trimming shortened V by 4 bases and J by 2 bases, and 16 bases separated the two germline ends. The CDR3 reads CASSRGAGGTYEQYF. CDR3 nucleotides: TGCGCCAGCAGCCGGGGGGCGGGCGGAACCTACGAGCAGTACTTC.

The rearrangement joins TRBV20-1 to TRBJ2-1; no clear D gene. V was pared by 5 bases and J by 3 bases, with 11 bases between. The CDR3 covers 13 residues. In germline, CDR1 is DFQATT, CDR2 SNEGSKA (reference sequence). The CDR3 DNA reads as TGCAGTGCTGTTGCGCCGGGCTACAATGAGCAGTTCTTC. Its translation: CSAVAPGYNEQFF.

CDR3: CATSRVGDRSYEQYF. As DNA, the CDR3 is TGTGCCACCAGCAGAGTGGGGGACAGGTCCTACGAGCAGTACTTC. The chain has TRBV15 and TRBJ2-7; 8 nucleotides agree with TRBD1. The CDR3 contains 15 residues. CDR1 LNHNV and CDR2 YYDKDF come from the germline V gene (reference sequence). With 1 base clipped from V and 1 base from J, the junction kept 3 bases outside the gene matches. Complete variable domain (other parts from reference TRBV15 and TRBJ2-7): DAMVIQNPRYQVTQFGKPVTLSCSQTLNHNVMYWYQQKSSQAPKLLFHYYDKDFNNEADTPDNFQSRRPNTSFCFLDIRSPGLGDTAMYLCATSRVGDRSYEQYFGPGTRLTVT.

J is TRBJ2-7 and V is TRBV24-1; TRBD1 matches at 9 bases. Per the germline V gene, CDR1 is KGHDR and CDR2 is SFDVKD. The CDR3 spans 15 residues. Trimming removed 9 bases from V and 5 bases from J; junction bases left unmatched: 13. The CDR3 loop is CATFSTGQGLHEQYF. In DNA form, the CDR3 reads TGTGCCACCTTCTCCACAGGACAGGGGCTGCACGAGCAGTACTTC.

On this clonotype: Relative to the germline gene, one junction end is altered; a read error may explain this. The chain uses TRBV29-1 and TRBJ2-2; 9 nucleotides line up with TRBD1. The CDR3 is made up of 15 amino acids. Germline CDR1 is SQVTM and CDR2 is ANQGSEA. In nucleotides, the CDR3 is TGCAGCGGGGGGGGGGACAGGGCGAATACCGGGGAGCTGTTTTTT. Residues: CSGGGDRANTGELFF.

The chain employs TRBV20-1 and TRBJ1-6; D ambiguous. Deletions cut 5 bases from V and 7 bases from J, with 9 bases between. CDR1 and CDR2 (germline): DFQATT, SNEGSKA (reference sequence). The CDR3 spans 12 residues. The DNA for the CDR3 is TGCAGTGCTGCGGACCTCAATTCACCCCTCCACTTT. Translation: CSAADLNSPLHF.

This chain joins TRBV20-1 and TRBJ1-6; 7 nucleotides align to TRBD1. Looked up from germline, CDR1 is DFQATT and CDR2 is SNEGSKA (reference sequence). This CDR3 contains 16 residues. V trimming: 0 bases; J trimming: 8 bases; junction bases outside the gene matches: 10. CDR3 DNA: TGCAGTGCTAGAGATAGGGCCAGGGGGATTGATTCACCCCTCCACTTT. It specifies CSARDRARGIDSPLHF.

This clonotype turned up a few times. The chain couples TRBV7-3 to TRBJ2-5; no firm D call. The CDR3 is 13 residues long. CDR1 and CDR2 from the germline V gene are SGHTA and FQGTGA. With 1 base removed from V and 5 bases from J, the gap between germline ends came to 8 bases. In DNA form, the CDR3 reads TGTGCCAGCAGCTTAAATGGCAGGGAGACCCAGTACTTC. This encodes CASSLNGRETQYF.

The J gene is TRBJ2-1, the V gene TRBV27; D is uncertain. The V end was cut by 1 base, the J end by 0 bases, with 13 bases between. The CDR3 has 17 amino acids. Germline CDR1 and CDR2: MNHEY and SMNVEV (reference sequence). The chain's CDR3 is CASSLFRQATSYNEQFF. The CDR3 DNA reads as TGTGCCAGCAGTTTATTTCGTCAAGCGACCTCCTACAATGAGCAGTTCTTC.